A selection of T cell receptor beta chains follows, all from one sample in a study of T cell responses to AZD1222 COVID-19 vaccine. Only in-frame clones appear in the TCRdb table, and some are missing; sequencing was by immunoSEQ multiplex PCR. This table holds about 62,000 clones, 76% found once. This material consisted of peripheral blood, taken on day 0 of AZD1222 vaccination. The receptors were sampled from an adult in good health. CDR3s include the opening cysteine and the closing phenylalanine or tryptophan. The order of the fields is clone size, V gene, J gene, CDR3 protein. Not every row has a clone size; where given, it reads once, few, many or a size class.

-,TRBV7-2,TRBJ2-7,CASSHTSGGEQYF
-,TRBV19,TRBJ2-3,CASSIRGRGTTDTQYF
-,TRBV6-2/TRBV6-3,TRBJ2-7,CASSYTYSSSYEQYF
-,TRBV30,TRBJ1-6,CAWSATGLSNSPLHF
-,TRBV6-5,TRBJ1-2,CASSYTGDTDYGYTF
few,TRBV19,TRBJ2-1,CASSGRALYNEQFF
-,TRBV4-2,TRBJ1-6,CASSQPETGARNSPLHF
-,TRBV28,TRBJ1-4,CASSLGGRGTNEKLFF
few,TRBV10-3,TRBJ2-2,CAISAGRDTGELFF
-,TRBV19,TRBJ1-2,CASSIDSYLYGYTF
-,TRBV2,TRBJ2-7,CASTWGVSSYEQYF
-,TRBV11-2,TRBJ2-5,CASSLEAAAGETQYF
-,TRBV14,TRBJ2-3,CASSQRDFGGPTDTQYF
few,TRBV30,TRBJ2-1,CAWSVLGDEQFF
-,TRBV2,TRBJ2-7,CASSLSEATNEQYF
-,TRBV27,TRBJ1-5,CASSLVGVQPQHF
-,TRBV18,TRBJ2-1,CASSPGTGDYNEQFF
few,TRBV15,TRBJ2-1,CATSGGLDNEQFF
-,TRBV7-2,TRBJ2-7,CASSPVSAYEQYF
-,TRBV6-5,TRBJ2-5,CASRDTQGLGETQYF
-,TRBV11-2,TRBJ2-1,CASSLSGPYNEQFF
once,TRBV28,TRBJ2-7,CASSLRHSYEQYF
-,TRBV5-4,TRBJ1-4,CASSLPGQEGPDEKLFF
-,TRBV7-9,TRBJ1-4,CASSYGTWEKLFF
-,TRBV7-2,TRBJ1-2,CASSVGQGRLVGYTF
-,TRBV11-2,TRBJ2-3,CASSFYLSDTQYF
-,TRBV7-8,TRBJ2-3,CASSLQGRSTDTQYF
-,TRBV12-2,TRBJ2-6,CASRPPEGSGANVLTF
-,TRBV12-5,TRBJ1-1,CASGRGLNTEAFF
-,TRBV3-1/TRBV3-2,TRBJ1-2,CASSQVAKNYGYTF
-,TRBV9,TRBJ1-3,CASSVETDSGTIYF
once,TRBV7-9,TRBJ2-1,CASSSRDREFF
-,TRBV7-8,TRBJ2-3,CASSLVWNPQPDTQYF
-,TRBV6-2/TRBV6-3,TRBJ1-1,CASSYRTVEAFF
-,TRBV6-5,TRBJ1-1,CADSREQGTEAFF
-,TRBV6-5,TRBJ2-1,CASSYSGRYNEQFF
-,TRBV7-2,TRBJ1-1,CASSLGGRTEAFF
-,TRBV7-9,TRBJ2-3,CASSLHTSTDTQYF
-,TRBV6-2/TRBV6-3,TRBJ1-3,CASSWIDSGNTIYF
-,TRBV6-5,TRBJ1-2,CASGAGYGYTF
-,TRBV7-2,TRBJ2-3,CASSLTGDLTDTQYF
-,TRBV7-3,TRBJ1-1,CASSPQTGGEAFF
-,TRBV14,TRBJ2-1,CASSQEGHEQFF
-,TRBV27,TRBJ2-2,CASKGQFRVNLGGETGELFF
once,TRBV19,TRBJ1-5,CASSISGYQPQHF
few,TRBV4-2,TRBJ2-2,CASSQAAANTGELFF
-,TRBV6-5,TRBJ2-1,CASSYSGGGNEQFF
-,TRBV27,TRBJ1-5,CASRTGDQPQHF
-,TRBV7-9,TRBJ2-6,CASSLRAGANVLTF
-,TRBV7-2,TRBJ1-6,CASTVYGDSPLHF
once,TRBV11-2,TRBJ2-7,CASSGTSILFSYEQYF
-,TRBV2,TRBJ1-6,CASSEGWPGDSPLHF
-,TRBV7-9,TRBJ2-5,CASSSLAGGPETQYF
-,TRBV2,TRBJ1-6,CASSDSVPHSPLHF
-,TRBV3-1/TRBV3-2,TRBJ1-1,CASSQDLGYTEAFF
-,TRBV2,TRBJ2-7,CASSVGTATYEQYF
few,TRBV5-5,TRBJ1-3,CASSLARATGNTIYF
-,TRBV9,TRBJ2-7,CASSVDSAASYEQYF
once,TRBV5-1,TRBJ1-1,CASSVPGQTEAFF
-,TRBV7-8,TRBJ1-5,CASSLGGVGNQPQHF